Detailed here is one T cell receptor (beta chain). The data were taken from a study of CD8+CD57+ T cells in acquired aplastic anemia. The template used for profiling TCR beta VDJ and CDR3 was genomic DNA. TCRdb itself ran the reads through MiXCR, one entry per CDR3 protein. The profile shows about 43,000 distinct CDR3 sequences, roughly two thirds of them singletons. Patients picked for sequencing had shown CD8+CD57+ cell expansion detected by flow cytometry. Germline assignment: CDR1 DFQATT and CDR2 SNEGSKA (reference sequence). Losses at the gene ends were 3 bases for V and 2 bases for J; bases not matched to a gene: 2. The CDR3 has 13 residues.

Sequencing was done on a sample of sorted CD4+, CD8+, or CD8+CD57+ T cells (not recorded which) from PBMCs. The chain employs TRBV20-1 and TRBJ2-5, with 8 bases lining up with TRBD2. The source is a human donor with aplastic anemia. CDR3: CSASSSGQETQYF. The DNA for the CDR3 is TGCAGTGCTAGTTCTAGCGGGCAAGAGACCCAGTACTTC.